The next 13 T cell receptor beta chains were all read from a single sample in a study of radiotherapy plus CTLA-4 blockade in lung cancer (dated by TCRdb to the late 2010s). Receptor amplification or capture employed the immunoSEQ multiplex PCR assay. TCRdb stores this immuneACCESS table with in-frame sequences only. Part of the clones is absent; in the studies checked, under half of the shortfall reflects unresolved V genes, and no reason is known for the rest. This sample gives 43,000 or so clones in total; approximately 73% of them show up just once. Around 3.3% of the sample lies in the top ten. Here the sequenced sample was peripheral blood, taken from a patient treated with radiotherapy plus ipilimumab. The receptors were sampled from a human donor with non-small cell lung cancer who had a complete response to radiotherapy plus ipilimumab.

The CDR3 loop reads CASREPEGYF. The CDR3 DNA follows: TGTGCCAGCAGGGAACCCGAGGGGTACTTC. This rearrangement joins TRBV25-1 to TRBJ2-5, with D perhaps matching TRBD2 (5 bases). CDR1 is MGHDK and CDR2 is SYGVNS in the germline V gene. Trimming removed 6 bases at V and 13 bases at J, with 12 bases between. CDR3 length: 10 amino acids.

J is TRBJ1-5 and V is TRBV28; no definite D call. Trimming took 5 bases from V and 9 from J, leaving 11 bases between them. Per the germline V gene, CDR1 is MDHEN and CDR2 is SYDVKM. The CDR3 is 12 amino acids. The CDR3 spells CASSEGARPQHF. The CDR3 DNA reads TGTGCCAGCAGTGAGGGAGCGCGGCCCCAGCATTTT.

This clone was detected once. V and J are TRBV7-6 and TRBJ2-6, with 8 nucleotides matching TRBD2. The CDR3 is made up of 19 amino acids. After removal of 5 bases from V and 1 base from J, the junction contained 13 bases not matched to a gene. Germline loops: CDR1 SGHVS, CDR2 FNYEAQ. CDR3 amino acids: CASSPITGGARSGANVLTF. The DNA of the CDR3 is TGTGCCAGCAGCCCTATCACGGGGGGGGCGCGGTCTGGGGCCAACGTCCTGACTTTC.

J is TRBJ2-5 and V is TRBV2, with TRBD2 as a possible D gene (6 bases). The end of the DNA fits TRBJ2-7 better, so the J call may be wrong. CDR1 SNHLY and CDR2 FYNNEI come from the germline V gene. The CDR3 runs 14 residues. CDR3 in DNA: TGTGCCAACACACCGGGACTGATCATCTACGAGCAGTACTTC. Translating it yields CANTPGLIIYEQYF.

This rearrangement joins TRBV27 to TRBJ2-7, with 9 nucleotides matching TRBD1. V was pared by 5 bases and J by 2 bases, with 13 bases of the junction left unmatched. CDR1 and CDR2 (germline): MNHEY, SMNVEV (reference sequence). The CDR3 loop spans 17 amino acids. In DNA form, the CDR3 reads TGTGCCAGCAGTGGAAAGCGCCGGGACAGGGTGACCTACGAGCAGTACTTC. It is translated as CASSGKRRDRVTYEQYF.

The CDR3 DNA follows: TGTGCCAGCAGCCTGGGACAGGGTTCTGATGGCTACACCTTC. Its protein is CASSLGQGSDGYTF. This chain joins TRBV5-6 and TRBJ1-2; 9 bases line up with TRBD1. The CDR3 spans 14 residues. Per the germline V gene, CDR1 is SGHDT and CDR2 is YYEEEE. The J segment lost 6 bases and the V segment lost 4 bases, leaving 7 bases of the junction unmatched. Full variable domain (missing parts from reference TRBV5-6 and TRBJ1-2): DAGVTQSPTHLIKTRGQQVTLRCSPKSGHDTVSWYQQALGQGPQFIFQYYEEEERQRGNFPDRFSGHQFPNYSSELNVNALLLGDSALYLCASSLGQGSDGYTFGSGTRLTVV.

The chain couples TRBV9 to TRBJ2-5, with a weak D call TRBD1 (5 bases). This CDR3 contains 13 residues. CDR1 is SGDLS and CDR2 is YYNGEE in the germline V gene. Trimming cost V 3 bases and J 5 bases, with 11 bases left between them. CDR3 nucleotide sequence: TGTGCCAGCAGCGCCCAGGGTGGGGAGACCCAGTACTTC. The encoded protein is CASSAQGGETQYF. The full variable domain, with the rest looked up from reference TRBV9 and TRBJ2-5, is DSGVTQTPKHLITATGQRVTLRCSPRSGDLSVYWYQQSLDQGLQFLIQYYNGEERAKGNILERFSAQQFPDLHSELNLSSLELGDSALYFCASSAQGGETQYFGPGTRLLVL.

Here the CDR3 DNA reads TGTGCCAGAAGCCCCGCCTACCGAGGGCAAGGGCATTACGGCTACACCTTC. Translating gives CARSPAYRGQGHYGYTF. V usage is TRBV5-3 and J usage is TRBJ1-2; D is unresolved. TRBV5-3 is recorded as an ORF, its role being uncertain. The CDR3 is 17 residues long. The V and J ends lost 4 bases and 8 bases respectively, with 27 bases between them.

This clone was seen more than once but under ten times. This chain connects TRBV29-1 to TRBJ2-1, with 14 bases matching TRBD2. This CDR3 comprises 14 residues. Per the germline V gene, CDR1 is SQVTM and CDR2 is ANQGSEA. The J segment lost 8 bases and the V segment lost 7 bases, leaving 7 bases of the junction unmatched. The CDR3 bases are TGCAGCGCCTCGGGACTAGCGGGAGCATATGAGCAGTTCTTC. Its translation: CSASGLAGAYEQFF.

The gene calls are TRBV5-1 and TRBJ2-1; 13 bases are shared with TRBD2. V lost 4 bases, J lost 6 bases, and 16 bases stayed unmatched. Germline V lookup: CDR1 SGHRS, CDR2 YFSETQ. CDR3 size: 19 residues. In DNA form, the CDR3 reads TGCGCCAGCAGCCCACCTCGGACTAGCGGGAGCCAAGGGAGCAATGAGCAGTTCTTC. Its protein product is CASSPPRTSGSQGSNEQFF.

The genes are TRBV5-6 and TRBJ1-1; perhaps TRBD1 as D (5 bases). The CDR3 has 13 amino acids. The germline CDR1 and CDR2 sequences are SGHDT and YYEEEE. V lost 4 bases to trimming and J lost 2 bases, with 9 bases between them. This CDR3 is CASSATVNTEAFF. CDR3 nucleotide sequence: TGTGCCAGCAGCGCGACAGTTAACACTGAAGCTTTCTTT.

The V gene is TRBV10-3, the J gene TRBJ1-1; D perhaps matches TRBD1 (5 bases). Trimming left V 6 bases short and J 3 bases short, with 14 bases between. The CDR3 extends over 14 amino acids. Germline CDR1 is ENHRY and CDR2 is SYGVKD. CDR3: CAIRDPGGDTEAFF. The CDR3 DNA reads as TGTGCCATCAGGGACCCCGGGGGGGACACTGAAGCTTTCTTT.

This rearrangement joins TRBV13 to TRBJ2-7; TRBD1 is a possible D gene (5 bases). Germline V gene lookup returns CDR1 PRHDT and CDR2 FYEKMQ (reference sequence). Trimming pared 5 bases from V and 3 bases from J, leaving 17 bases between. CDR3 size: 15 residues. The CDR3 coding sequence is TGTGCCAGCAGCCCCACCGGTATGGGGCACTACGAGCAGTACTTC. The encoded protein is CASSPTGMGHYEQYF.